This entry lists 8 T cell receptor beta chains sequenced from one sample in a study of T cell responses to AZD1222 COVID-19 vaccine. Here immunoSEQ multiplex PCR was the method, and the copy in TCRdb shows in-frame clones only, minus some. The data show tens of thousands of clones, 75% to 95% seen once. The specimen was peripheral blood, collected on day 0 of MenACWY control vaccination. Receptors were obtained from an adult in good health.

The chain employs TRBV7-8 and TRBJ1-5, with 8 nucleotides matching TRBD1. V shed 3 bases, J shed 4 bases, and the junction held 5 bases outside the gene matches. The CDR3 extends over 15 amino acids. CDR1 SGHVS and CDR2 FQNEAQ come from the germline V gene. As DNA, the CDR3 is TGTGCCAGCAGCTTCCGGGACAGGATGAATCAGCCCCAGCATTTT. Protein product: CASSFRDRMNQPQHF.

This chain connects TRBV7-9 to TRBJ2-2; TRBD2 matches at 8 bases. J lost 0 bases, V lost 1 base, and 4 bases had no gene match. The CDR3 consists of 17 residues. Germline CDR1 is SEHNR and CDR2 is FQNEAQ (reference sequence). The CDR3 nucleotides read TGTGCCAGCAGCTTAGACTCCGGGAGGGCGAACACCGGGGAGCTGTTTTTT. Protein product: CASSLDSGRANTGELFF.

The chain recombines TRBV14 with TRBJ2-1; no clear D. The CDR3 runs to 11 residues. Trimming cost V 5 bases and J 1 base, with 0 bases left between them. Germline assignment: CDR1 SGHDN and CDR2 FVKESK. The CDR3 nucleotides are TGTGCCAGCAGCTCCTACAATGAGCAGTTCTTC. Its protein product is CASSSYNEQFF.

CDR3 DNA: TGTGCCACCAGTGATTCGTTTAGCACCCCCCCCGATGAGCAGTTCTTC. Its protein is CATSDSFSTPPDEQFF. The chain recombines TRBV24-1 with TRBJ2-1; D is unclear. In germline, CDR1 is KGHDR, CDR2 SFDVKD. This CDR3 has 16 residues. The ends were cut back, 2 bases at V and 8 bases at J, with 18 bases in the middle.

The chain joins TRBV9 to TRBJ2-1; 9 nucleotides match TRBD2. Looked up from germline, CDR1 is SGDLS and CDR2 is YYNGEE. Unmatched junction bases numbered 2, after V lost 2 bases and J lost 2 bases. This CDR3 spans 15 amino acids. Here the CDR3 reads CASSVGGRAYNEQFF. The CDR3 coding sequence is TGTGCCAGCAGCGTTGGCGGGAGGGCCTACAATGAGCAGTTCTTC.

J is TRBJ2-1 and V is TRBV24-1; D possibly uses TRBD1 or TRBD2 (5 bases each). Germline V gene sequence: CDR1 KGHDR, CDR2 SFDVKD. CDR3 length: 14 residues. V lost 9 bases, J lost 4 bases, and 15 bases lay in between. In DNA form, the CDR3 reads TGTGCCACCGCTATGTCGGGACCTTACAATGAGCAGTTCTTC. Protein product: CATAMSGPYNEQFF.

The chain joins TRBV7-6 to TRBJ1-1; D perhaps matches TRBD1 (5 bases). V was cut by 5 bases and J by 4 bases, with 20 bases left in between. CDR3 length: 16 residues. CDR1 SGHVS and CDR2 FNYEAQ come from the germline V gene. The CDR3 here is CASSLRLRGAGTEAFF. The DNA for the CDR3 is TGTGCCAGCAGCCTAAGGTTGAGAGGGGCGGGCACTGAAGCTTTCTTT.

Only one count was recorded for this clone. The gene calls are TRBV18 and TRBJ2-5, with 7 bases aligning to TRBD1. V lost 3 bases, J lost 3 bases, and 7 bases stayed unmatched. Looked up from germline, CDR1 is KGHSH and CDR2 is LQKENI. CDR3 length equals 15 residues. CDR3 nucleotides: TGTGCCAGCTCACCTCGACAGGGACCAGAAGAGACCCAGTACTTC. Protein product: CASSPRQGPEETQYF.